The clone carrying this T cell receptor beta chain showed up just a few times. The data belong to a study of T-cell memory formation after mild COVID-19. Study in general: TCR clusters were mostly donor specific.

V was pared by 5 bases and J by 3 bases, with 14 bases between. The CDR3 has 14 amino acids. The germline gives CDR1 SGHVS, CDR2 FNYEAQ. Barcoded TCR alpha and TCR beta cDNA libraries with UMIs came from 5'RACE using constant-segment primers. TCRdb reprocessed the 5' RACE reads via MiXCR and lists one record per CDR3 protein. Of 400,000 to 500,000 distinct CDR3 sequences in the sample, around 20% were seen once. The chain combines TRBV7-6 with TRBJ2-7, with D perhaps matching TRBD2 (5 bases). Material for sequencing was PBMCs or a T cell subset sorted from them (not recorded which). This TCR derives from an adult woman who had mild COVID-19 (a few samples of this study predate the infection). Cell type and time point are not known. CDR3 region: CASSPGPEDYEQYF. The CDR3 nucleotides are TGTGCCAGCAGCCCCGGACCGGAGGACTACGAGCAGTACTTC. Using reference TRBV7-6 and TRBJ2-7 for the parts outside the CDR3, the full variable domain is GAGVSQSPRYKVTKRGQDVALRCDPISGHVSLYWYRQALGQGPEFLTYFNYEAQQDKSGLPNDRFSAERPEGSISTLTIQRTEQRDSAMYRCASSPGPEDYEQYFGPGTRLTVT.